The 9 T cell receptor beta chains given below trace back to one sample, sequenced in a study of breast tumors, draining lymph nodes, adjacent tissues. TCRdb ran MiXCR on the multiplex PCR reads and lists one entry per CDR3 protein. The table includes more than 50,000 distinct CDR3 sequences, roughly two fifths detected once. The source material was breast tumor tissue. The receptor source for this set is a female donor with breast cancer. Some clones in this sample may be carry-over from other donors' samples.

This clonotype has a count of ten or more. V is TRBV7-6 and J is TRBJ2-7; D is unresolved. CDR1 SGHVS and CDR2 FNYEAQ come from the germline V gene. Trimming removed 1 base from V and 5 bases from J, with 9 bases in between. This CDR3 has 13 amino acids. As DNA, the CDR3 is TGTGCCAGCAGCTTAGGCATGACAAACGAGCAGTACTTC. Amino acid sequence: CASSLGMTNEQYF.

This clonotype was recorded many times. The rearrangement uses TRBV3-1 and TRBJ1-5; no clear D gene. Trimming took off 0 bases at V and 7 bases at J, with 16 bases between the two ends. CDR1 LGHDT and CDR2 YNNKEL come from the germline V gene (reference sequence). This CDR3 comprises 16 residues. CDR3 sequence: CASSQDLPAVGQPQHF. The CDR3 DNA is TGTGCCAGCAGCCAAGATCTTCCGGCCGTGGGGCAGCCCCAGCATTTT.

This clonotype was seen more than once but under ten times. J is TRBJ1-1 and V is TRBV7-9, with TRBD1 as a possible D gene (5 bases). The CDR3 is 14 amino acids. V dropped 5 bases and J dropped 3 bases, with 13 bases sitting between them. Germline V gene sequence: CDR1 SEHNR, CDR2 FQNEAQ (reference sequence). DNA for the CDR3: TGTGCCAGCAGCCCCCGTGAGGGGCACACTGAAGCTTTCTTT. Translated: CASSPREGHTEAFF.

This clonotype was counted many times. The J gene is TRBJ2-3, the V gene TRBV6-5; D is possibly TRBD2 (6 bases). The V gene lost 0 bases and the J gene lost 10 bases, with 14 bases spanning the gap. Per the germline V gene, CDR1 is MNHEY and CDR2 is SVGAGI. The CDR3 is made up of 14 amino acids. The CDR3 is CASSYSKTRGSQYF. The CDR3 DNA sequence: TGTGCCAGCAGTTACTCGAAAACCCGGGGGTCGCAGTATTTT.

This clonotype was observed once. Possible read error: a much larger clone is one base away. The CDR3 DNA is TGTGCCGGCAGTCACGCTAGCGGCAACAATGAGCAGTTCTTC. Its protein product is CAGSHASGNNEQFF. V gene TRBV6-6 combines with J gene TRBJ2-1; 7 nucleotides match TRBD2. The CDR3 is made up of 14 amino acids. Germline loops: CDR1 MNHNY, CDR2 SVGAGI (reference sequence).

V usage is TRBV6-1 and J usage is TRBJ1-3, with 8 positions matching TRBD1. The CDR3 length is 17 residues. V lost 6 bases to trimming and J lost 0 bases; unmatched junction nucleotides: 10. Looked up from germline, CDR1 is MNHNS and CDR2 is SASEGT. CDR3 bases: TGTGCCAGCAGAATAGACAGGGGAGCCTCCTCTGGAAACACCATATATTTT. Translating gives CASRIDRGASSGNTIYF.

V is TRBV10-3 and J is TRBJ1-4; 9 nucleotides agree with TRBD1. Per germline, CDR1 ENHRY and CDR2 SYGVKD. The CDR3 runs to 16 residues. After removal of 0 bases from V and 5 bases from J, the junction contained 4 bases not matched to a gene. This chain's CDR3 is CAISESGQGQNEKLFF. The CDR3 DNA reads as TGTGCCATCAGTGAGTCGGGACAGGGTCAAAATGAAAAACTGTTTTTT.

This clonotype was picked up many times. This rearrangement joins TRBV12-5 to TRBJ2-6; D is undetermined. Germline values: CDR1 LGHNT, CDR2 FRNRAP. This CDR3 is built from 15 residues. Between the trimmed V and J ends, which lost 4 bases and 3 bases, there was a span of 10 bases. The CDR3, as DNA: TGTGCTAGTGGTTCCACCTCTTATGGGGCCAACGTCCTGACTTTC. Its translation is CASGSTSYGANVLTF.

This clonotype was observed many times. V gene TRBV4-2 combines with J gene TRBJ2-7; possibly TRBD2 for D (5 bases). Germline assignment: CDR1 LGHNA and CDR2 YNFKEQ. The CDR3 is 16 amino acids. Trimming cost V 1 base and J 5 bases, with 18 bases left between them. CDR3 in DNA: TGTGCCAGCAGCCAAGTAACCGGGGAGTTTGGGGACGAGCAGTACTTC. This translates into CASSQVTGEFGDEQYF.